This T cell receptor (beta chain) was observed in a study of CD8+ T cells in alopecia areata. At the level of the study: Patients in the treated group were given tofacitinib by mouth, 5 to 10 mg twice a day. The tofacitinib course ran for 6 to 18 months and was followed by 6 months off drug.

CDR3 length: 11 residues. Deletions cut 6 bases from V and 2 bases from J, with 5 bases between. Germline V CDR1 and CDR2: MDHEN, SYDVKM. cDNA prepared by RNA extraction and subsequent reverse transcription served as the template for sequencing. Repertoires were generated with immunoSEQ multiplex PCR, while TCRdb's copy carries only in-frame clones and drops some. The sample holds about 130,000 clones, over 50% seen once. With respect to this clone: Its matching antigen is unknown.

Samples from alopecia areata patients were lesional scalp punch biopsies and peripheral blood. Study-wide results and caveats: For lesional scalp, especially alopecia totalis/universalis, clonality was higher than in normal scalp.

The genes are TRBV28 and TRBJ2-7; D unresolved. Source: CD4+ T cells sorted from blood, taken at week 0. This clonotype was sampled from a human donor with alopecia areata. This CDR3 is CASRRTYEQYF. As DNA, the CDR3 is TGTGCCAGCAGACGTACCTACGAGCAGTACTTC.